The 32 T cell receptor beta chains reported below all come from one sample, sequenced in a study of shared clonotypes between healthy human individuals. Here immunoSEQ multiplex PCR was the method, and the copy in TCRdb shows in-frame clones only, minus some. This sample has some 2.1 million clones, with 93% found just once. Positively selected for CCR7, the CD45RO-negative cells used as naive CD8 cells excluded terminally differentiated effector memory CD45RA+ cells. Sequencing was carried out using naive CD8+ T cells from PBMCs. The source is a man aged 18-30 years in good health. Some clones in this sample may be carry-over from other donors' samples.

CDR3 residues: CASSYSWGERETQYF. The CDR3 nucleotides are TGTGCCAGCAGTTACTCGTGGGGGGAGAGAGAGACCCAGTACTTC. This chain joins TRBV6-5 and TRBJ2-5; D is possibly TRBD2 (6 bases). Germline CDR1 reads MNHEY; CDR2 reads SVGAGI. This CDR3 spans 15 amino acids. Trimming took off 0 bases at V and 4 bases at J, with 12 bases between the two ends.

The chain has TRBV13 and TRBJ2-5; D might be TRBD2 (7 bases). This CDR3 spans 14 amino acids. The V and J ends lost 5 bases and 5 bases respectively, with 15 bases between them. Looked up from germline, CDR1 is PRHDT and CDR2 is FYEKMQ (reference sequence). The CDR3 reads CASSRGGAGETQYF. Here the CDR3 DNA reads TGTGCCAGCAGCAGGGGGGGAGCCGGGGAGACCCAGTACTTC. Using reference TRBV13 and TRBJ2-5 for the parts outside the CDR3, the full variable domain is AAGVIQSPRHLIKEKRETATLKCYPIPRHDTVYWYQQGPGQDPQFLISFYEKMQSDKGSIPDRFSAQQFSDYHSELNMSSLELGDSALYFCASSRGGAGETQYFGPGTRLLVL.

V and J are TRBV4-3 and TRBJ2-2; possible D gene TRBD2, 6 bases. Germline values: CDR1 LGHNA, CDR2 YSLEER. The CDR3 is 15 amino acids. V gave up 4 bases and J gave up 1 base, with 10 bases separating them. The CDR3 is CASSPDGGNTGELFF. CDR3 nucleotides: TGCGCCAGCAGCCCCGACGGGGGGAACACCGGGGAGCTGTTTTTT.

Points on this clone: Other nucleotide sequences in the sample specify the same CDR3. The chain uses TRBV30 and TRBJ2-3; D unclear. Trimming removed 0 bases at V and 2 bases at J, with 9 bases between. In germline, CDR1 is GTSNPN, CDR2 SVGIG (reference sequence). The CDR3 is 14 residues long. The CDR3 region is CAWSVGLVTDTQYF. Written as DNA, the CDR3 is TGTGCCTGGAGTGTAGGCCTTGTCACAGATACGCAGTATTTT. The entire variable domain, with the rest obtained from reference TRBV30 and TRBJ2-3, is as follows: SQTIHQWPATLVQPVGSPLSLECTVEGTSNPNLYWYRQAAGRGLQLLFYSVGIGQISSEVPQNLSASRPQDRQFILSSKKLLLSDSGFYLCAWSVGLVTDTQYFGPGTRLTVL.

The V and J genes are TRBV7-9 and TRBJ2-4; D unclear. Per germline, CDR1 SEHNR and CDR2 FQNEAQ (reference sequence). CDR3 length equals 15 residues. Trimming removed 5 bases from V and 1 base from J, with 12 bases in between. CDR3: CASSPAEFAKNIQYF. Here the CDR3 DNA reads TGTGCCAGCAGCCCCGCAGAGTTTGCCAAAAACATTCAGTACTTC.

The chain recombines TRBV11-2 with TRBJ2-3, with D possibly matching TRBD2 (6 bases). The CDR3 length is 16 residues. V shed 5 bases and J shed 4 bases, with 19 bases lying between them. Germline CDR1 reads SGHAT; CDR2 reads FQNNGV. CDR3 loop: CASSPPEVSGPDTQYF. The CDR3 bases are TGTGCCAGCAGCCCACCGGAGGTTAGCGGCCCAGATACGCAGTATTTT. The full variable domain, its missing parts supplied by reference TRBV11-2 and TRBJ2-3, is EAGVAQSPRYKIIEKRQSVAFWCNPISGHATLYWYQQILGQGPKLLIQFQNNGVVDDSQLPKDRFSAERLKGVDSTLKIQPAKLEDSAVYLCASSPPEVSGPDTQYFGPGTRLTVL.

The V gene is TRBV7-2, the J gene TRBJ1-1; TRBD1 matches at 9 bases. CDR3 length: 13 amino acids. The germline CDR1 and CDR2 sequences are SGHTA and FQGNSA. The J segment lost 7 bases and the V segment lost 3 bases, leaving 3 bases of the junction unmatched. In DNA, the CDR3 is TGTGCCAGCAGCTTGACAGGGGGAATTGAAGCTTTCTTT. Translating it yields CASSLTGGIEAFF.

Turning to this clone: The same CDR3 arises from other DNA sequences in this sample as well. The chain combines TRBV5-6 with TRBJ1-3; D remains unclear. Trimming removed 0 bases from V and 4 bases from J, with 2 bases in between. The CDR3 totals 12 residues. Looked up from germline, CDR1 is SGHDT and CDR2 is YYEEEE. Here the CDR3 reads CASSLVGNTIYF. The CDR3 DNA follows: TGTGCCAGCAGCTTGGTCGGAAACACCATATATTTT.

The J gene is TRBJ2-7, the V gene TRBV19; TRBD1 matches 9 bases. Germline-derived CDR1 and CDR2 are LNHDA and SQIVND (reference sequence). V gave up 8 bases and J gave up 8 bases; unmatched junction bases: 13. The CDR3 spans 14 residues. The CDR3: CASAPGQGARKQYF. The CDR3, as DNA: TGTGCCAGTGCCCCGGGACAGGGAGCTAGGAAGCAGTACTTC.

This chain uses TRBV6-4 with TRBJ2-7; 10 nucleotides match TRBD2. The ends lost 6 bases at V and 3 bases at J; junction bases unmatched: 11. The germline gives CDR1 MRHNA, CDR2 SNTAGT. The CDR3 has 16 amino acids. The CDR3 DNA follows: TGTGCCAGCAGCCTTTTTAGCGGGAGGCCTAGCTACGAGCAGTACTTC. Translated, it gives CASSLFSGRPSYEQYF.

The V call is TRBV27, the J call TRBJ2-7; 7 bases align to TRBD2. Germline values: CDR1 MNHEY, CDR2 SMNVEV (reference sequence). This CDR3 spans 15 amino acids. The V segment lost 5 bases and the J segment 0 bases; nucleotides outside the gene matches: 7. CDR3 in DNA: TGTGCCAGCAGTGCCGAGCGGGGTGCCTCCTACGAGCAGTACTTC. Encoded protein: CASSAERGASYEQYF.

This sequence joins TRBV11-2 and TRBJ2-7, with 8 bases matching TRBD1. V lost 5 bases to trimming and J lost 3 bases; unmatched junction nucleotides: 9. In germline, CDR1 is SGHAT, CDR2 FQNNGV. CDR3 length equals 15 residues. The CDR3 reads CASSNRQGLRYEQYF. CDR3 DNA: TGTGCCAGCAGCAACAGACAGGGGCTACGCTACGAGCAGTACTTC.

V gene TRBV11-2 combines with J gene TRBJ2-7; a weak D match, TRBD1 (5 bases). Trimming removed 1 base at V and 4 bases at J, with 17 bases between. Germline CDR1 is SGHAT and CDR2 is FQNNGV. This CDR3 contains 16 residues. The DNA for the CDR3 is TGTGCCAGCAGCTTAGGCTATCAGGGCCGAATTTACGAGCAGTACTTC. Translating it yields CASSLGYQGRIYEQYF.

As regards this clone: This specimen includes other DNA sequences encoding the same CDR3. The chain combines TRBV2 with TRBJ2-7; 8 nucleotides match TRBD2. Trimming removed 1 base from V and 3 bases from J; junction bases left unmatched: 2. Germline CDR1 is SNHLY and CDR2 is FYNNEI. The CDR3 contains 14 residues. The CDR3 DNA reads as TGTGCCAGCAGTGAAGGCAGCGGGAGCTACGAGCAGTACTTC. Protein product: CASSEGSGSYEQYF. Using reference TRBV2 and TRBJ2-7 for the parts outside the CDR3, the full variable domain is EPEVTQTPSHQVTQMGQEVILRCVPISNHLYFYWYRQILGQKVEFLVSFYNNEISEKSEIFDDQFSVERPDGSNFTLKIRSTKLEDSAMYFCASSEGSGSYEQYFGPGTRLTVT.

J is TRBJ1-6 and V is TRBV7-9, with D hard to call. Germline lookup yields CDR1 SEHNR and CDR2 FQNEAQ (reference sequence). Trimming took 5 bases from V and 17 from J, leaving 19 bases between them. There are 13 residues in the CDR3. In DNA, the CDR3 is TGTGCCAGCAGCGACATTTGGAGCCACATCTTCCACTTT. The encoded protein is CASSDIWSHIFHF.

The chain combines TRBV29-1 with TRBJ2-7; 10 bases are shared with TRBD1. Germline V gene sequence: CDR1 SQVTM, CDR2 ANQGSEA. V lost 4 bases and J lost 3; bases outside the gene matches: 9. The CDR3 is made up of 15 amino acids. CDR3 coding DNA: TGCAGCGTTGTCCAAACCCGGACAGGGGGCTACGAGCAGTACTTC. Amino acid sequence: CSVVQTRTGGYEQYF.

This chain links TRBV7-9 with TRBJ2-1; 9 bases map to TRBD2. The CDR3 runs 15 residues. In germline, CDR1 is SEHNR, CDR2 FQNEAQ (reference sequence). V shed 6 bases, J shed 9 bases, and the junction held 12 bases outside the gene matches. CDR3 residues: CASSSTSGRKVEQFF. CDR3 bases: TGTGCCAGCAGTTCAACCAGCGGGAGGAAGGTTGAGCAGTTCTTC.

The rearrangement uses TRBV27 and TRBJ1-3, with 9 nucleotides matching TRBD1. The J segment lost 3 bases and the V segment lost 3 bases, leaving 9 bases of the junction unmatched. The CDR3 length is 17 residues. Germline V lookup: CDR1 MNHEY, CDR2 SMNVEV (reference sequence). This chain's CDR3 is CASSLGAGQGFGNTIYF. CDR3 DNA sequence: TGTGCCAGCAGTTTGGGAGCAGGACAGGGGTTTGGAAACACCATATATTTT.

V gene TRBV5-6 combines with J gene TRBJ2-7, with D possibly TRBD2 on 6 matching bases. Germline loops: CDR1 SGHDT, CDR2 YYEEEE. This CDR3 spans 14 amino acids. With 4 bases removed from V and 1 base from J, the gap between germline ends came to 12 bases. CDR3 protein: CASSAGTRSYEQYF. The DNA for the CDR3 is TGTGCCAGCAGCGCCGGGACTCGATCCTACGAGCAGTACTTC. Using reference TRBV5-6 and TRBJ2-7 for the parts outside the CDR3, the full variable domain is DAGVTQSPTHLIKTRGQQVTLRCSPKSGHDTVSWYQQALGQGPQFIFQYYEEEERQRGNFPDRFSGHQFPNYSSELNVNALLLGDSALYLCASSAGTRSYEQYFGPGTRLTVT.

The V and J genes are TRBV13 and TRBJ2-5; 10 bases align to TRBD2. V was pared by 4 bases and J by 1 base, with 9 bases of the junction left unmatched. The CDR3 contains 17 residues. Germline V gene data show CDR1 as PRHDT and CDR2 as FYEKMQ (reference sequence). CDR3 amino acids: CASSSIGLAETQETQYF. In nucleotides, the CDR3 is TGTGCCAGCAGCTCTATCGGACTAGCGGAGACCCAAGAGACCCAGTACTTC.

This chain links TRBV10-2 with TRBJ1-5; the D gene is possibly TRBD1 (5 bases). The CDR3 consists of 15 residues. CDR1 and CDR2 (germline): WSHSY, SAAADI. V was pared by 2 bases and J by 5 bases, with 13 bases between. DNA of the CDR3: TGCGCCAGCAGTGAGGATAGGCGGGGCTATCAGCCCCAGCATTTT. As protein: CASSEDRRGYQPQHF.

CDR3 protein: CASSSRLAGAEQFF. In DNA form, the CDR3 reads TGTGCCAGCAGTTCCCGACTAGCGGGAGCTGAGCAGTTCTTC. V and J are TRBV27 and TRBJ2-1, with 12 nucleotides matching TRBD2. V was pared by 4 bases and J by 9 bases, with 4 bases of the junction left unmatched. The CDR3 has 14 amino acids. CDR1 is MNHEY, CDR2 SMNVEV, per germline (reference sequence).

V usage is TRBV7-9 and J usage is TRBJ2-1, with TRBD1 as a possible D gene (5 bases). V lost 5 bases and J lost 3, with 20 bases in between. CDR3 length: 17 amino acids. Germline CDR1 and CDR2: SEHNR and FQNEAQ (reference sequence). The CDR3 here is CASSPQEGVVIYNEQFF. Written as DNA, the CDR3 is TGTGCCAGCAGCCCCCAAGAAGGGGTGGTAATCTACAATGAGCAGTTCTTC. Full variable domain (missing parts from reference TRBV7-9 and TRBJ2-1): DTGVSQNPRHKITKRGQNVTFRCDPISEHNRLYWYRQTLGQGPEFLTYFQNEAQLEKSRLLSDRFSAERPKGSFSTLEIQRTEQGDSAMYLCASSPQEGVVIYNEQFFGPGTRLTVL.

V is TRBV9 and J is TRBJ2-1, with TRBD2 identical over 13 bases. Unmatched junction bases numbered 10, after V lost 0 bases and J lost 10 bases. CDR3 length: 17 amino acids. CDR1 and CDR2 (germline): SGDLS, YYNGEE. CDR3 in amino acids: CASSVAPTSGRAEEQFF. CDR3 nucleotides: TGTGCCAGCAGCGTAGCTCCAACTAGCGGGAGGGCAGAGGAGCAGTTCTTC.

In DNA form, the CDR3 reads TGTGCTAGTGCCAGGACAGGGGGGTCCTACGAGCAGTACTTC. Its protein product is CASARTGGSYEQYF. The chain couples TRBV12-5 to TRBJ2-7, with 10 bases fitting TRBD1. The CDR3 is 14 residues long. Germline V gene data show CDR1 as LGHNT and CDR2 as FRNRAP. Unmatched junction bases numbered 4, after V lost 7 bases and J lost 1 base. Full variable domain (missing parts from reference TRBV12-5 and TRBJ2-7): DARVTQTPRHKVTEMGQEVTMRCQPILGHNTVFWYRQTMMQGLELLAYFRNRAPLDDSGMPKDRFSAEMPDATLATLKIQPSEPRDSAVYFCASARTGGSYEQYFGPGTRLTVT.

This clone was seen a single time. As DNA, the CDR3 is TGTGCCAGCAGCTTAGCCAGGGTTAGCTCCTACGAGCAGTACTTC. It yields the protein CASSLARVSSYEQYF. The chain combines TRBV7-8 with TRBJ2-7; a weak D match, TRBD1 (5 bases). Germline values: CDR1 SGHVS, CDR2 FQNEAQ. V lost 0 bases and J lost 0, with 9 bases in between. The CDR3 extends over 15 amino acids.

This chain joins TRBV4-2 and TRBJ2-3; D gene ambiguous. The CDR3 is made up of 15 amino acids. V was clipped by 0 bases and J by 0 bases, with 7 bases between them. Per germline, CDR1 LGHNA and CDR2 YNFKEQ. CDR3 residues: CASSQDYPSTDTQYF. The CDR3 nucleotides read TGTGCCAGCAGCCAAGATTACCCTAGCACAGATACGCAGTATTTT.

The V gene is TRBV7-9, the J gene TRBJ1-2, with 10 nucleotides matching TRBD1. Looked up from germline, CDR1 is SEHNR and CDR2 is FQNEAQ (reference sequence). The CDR3 contains 18 residues. V shed 3 bases and J 3 bases; nucleotides not matched to a gene: 13. The CDR3 region is CASSFSDRGPGSDYGYTF. CDR3 DNA sequence: TGTGCCAGCAGCTTCTCCGACAGGGGGCCGGGTAGTGACTATGGCTACACCTTC.

V gene TRBV6-1 combines with J gene TRBJ2-1; maybe TRBD2 (6 bases). The ends were cut back, 5 bases at V and 3 bases at J, with 11 bases in the middle. This CDR3 is 14 amino acids long. The germline V gene encodes CDR1 MNHNS and CDR2 SASEGT. CDR3: CASSTRDFYNEQFF. Written as DNA, the CDR3 is TGTGCCAGCAGTACCCGGGACTTCTACAATGAGCAGTTCTTC.

The V and J genes are TRBV5-8 and TRBJ2-7; TRBD2 agrees at 15 bases. CDR3 size: 16 residues. The germline gives CDR1 SGHTS, CDR2 YDEGEE. The junction had 5 bases not matched to a gene; V was cut back by 2 bases and J by 5 bases. CDR3 residues: CASSFGLAGGHDEQYF. The CDR3 nucleotides are TGTGCCAGCAGCTTCGGACTAGCGGGAGGGCATGACGAGCAGTACTTC.

The gene calls are TRBV27 and TRBJ2-1; 7 bases are shared with TRBD1. V was clipped by 3 bases and J by 6 bases; unmatched bases: 5. From germline, CDR1 is MNHEY and CDR2 SMNVEV (reference sequence). The CDR3 extends over 14 amino acids. The CDR3 reads CASSLQGVGNEQFF. The DNA of the CDR3 is TGTGCCAGCAGTTTGCAGGGGGTTGGCAATGAGCAGTTCTTC.

Notes on this clone: Other DNA variants within this sample encode the same CDR3. The chain is built from TRBV6-5 and TRBJ1-1; no clear D. The CDR3 runs 13 residues. V was pared by 4 bases and J by 1 base, with 7 bases between. Germline CDR1 and CDR2: MNHEY and SVGAGI. As DNA, the CDR3 is TGTGCCAGCAGTTCTACGGGGAACACTGAAGCTTTCTTT. Its translation is CASSSTGNTEAFF.